This T cell receptor beta chain was sequenced for a study of shared clonotypes between healthy human individuals. Study information: The study drew on a couple of women and a few men aged 18 to 49 as donors.

The germline V gene encodes CDR1 SEHNR and CDR2 FQNEAQ (reference sequence). The CDR3 extends over 14 amino acids. Trimming at V came to 6 bases and at J to 3 bases, leaving 4 bases not matched to a gene. To note about this clone: Its specificity is not known.

Deep was the level used in running the assay. Libraries were prepared by immunoSEQ multiplex PCR; TCRdb keeps only in-frame clonotypes and omits some of them. The sample contains some 2,100,000 clones, around 93% of which appear only once. As defined, naive CD8 cells were CD45RO-negative and positively selected for CCR7, with terminally differentiated effector memory CD45RA+ cells excluded. Whole-study results and caveats: How much donors shared clonotypes was expected to be affected by sequencing depth. Generation probabilities were higher for clonotypes shared across all four sorted-subset donors than for unshared ones.

Sequenced sample: naive CD8+ T cells from PBMCs. The clonotype was recovered from a man aged 18 to 30 in good health. Some clones in this sample may be carry-over from other donors' samples. This chain joins TRBV7-9 and TRBJ1-4; TRBD1 aligns across 7 bases. CDR3 residues: CASRTGSANEKLFF. The CDR3 DNA sequence: TGTGCCAGCAGGACAGGGTCGGCTAATGAAAAACTGTTTTTT. Combining the CDR3 with reference TRBV7-9 and TRBJ1-4 gives the whole variable domain DTGVSQNPRHKITKRGQNVTFRCDPISEHNRLYWYRQTLGQGPEFLTYFQNEAQLEKSRLLSDRFSAERPKGSFSTLEIQRTEQGDSAMYLCASRTGSANEKLFFGSGTQLSVL.